This TCR beta chain appears in the sequencing data of a study of patients and donors after allogeneic stem cell transplantation. CDR3 length: 13 amino acids. V lost 0 bases and J lost 2, with 6 bases in between. Germline V gives CDR1 SGHRS, CDR2 YFSETQ. TCRdb reprocessed the RT-PCR reads with MiXCR, giving one entry per CDR3 protein. The table lists fewer than 200,000 distinct CDR3 sequences, 30% of them singletons. The source is a human donor who was either an allogeneic HSCT recipient or a stem cell or donor lymphocyte infusion donor (not recorded which). It is not recorded whose cells these are; they may come from a transplant donor. The chain couples TRBV5-1 to TRBJ2-7; D remains ambiguous. Source material: blood, either unsorted or a sorted T cell fraction (not recorded which). This CDR3 is CASSLASPYEQYF. CDR3 in DNA: TGCGCCAGCAGCTTGGCCAGTCCCTACGAGCAGTACTTC.